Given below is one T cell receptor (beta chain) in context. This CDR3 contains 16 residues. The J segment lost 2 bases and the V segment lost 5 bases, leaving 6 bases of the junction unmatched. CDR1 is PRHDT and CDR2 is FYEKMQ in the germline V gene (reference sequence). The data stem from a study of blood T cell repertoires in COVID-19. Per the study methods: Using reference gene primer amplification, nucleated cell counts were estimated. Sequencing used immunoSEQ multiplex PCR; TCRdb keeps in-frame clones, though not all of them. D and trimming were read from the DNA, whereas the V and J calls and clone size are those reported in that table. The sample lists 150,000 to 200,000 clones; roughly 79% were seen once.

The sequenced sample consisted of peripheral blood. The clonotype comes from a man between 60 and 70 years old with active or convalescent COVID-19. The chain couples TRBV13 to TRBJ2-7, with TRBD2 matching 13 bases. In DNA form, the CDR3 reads TGTGCCAGCAGCCACGTGGGACTAGCGGGAACCTACGAGCAGTACTTC. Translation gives CASSHVGLAGTYEQYF.